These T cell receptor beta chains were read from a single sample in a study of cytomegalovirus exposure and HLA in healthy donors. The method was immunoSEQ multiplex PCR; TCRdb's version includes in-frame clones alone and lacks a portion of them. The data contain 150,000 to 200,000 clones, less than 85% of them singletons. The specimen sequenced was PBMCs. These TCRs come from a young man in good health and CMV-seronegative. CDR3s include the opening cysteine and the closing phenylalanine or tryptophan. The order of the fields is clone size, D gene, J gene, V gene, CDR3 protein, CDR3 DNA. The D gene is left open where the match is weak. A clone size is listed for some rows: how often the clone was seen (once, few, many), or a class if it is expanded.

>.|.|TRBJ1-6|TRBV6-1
CASSELAVGPLHF
TGTGCCAGCAGTGAATTGGCGGTTGGACCCCTCCACTTT
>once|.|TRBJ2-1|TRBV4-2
CASSHRDRHNEQFF
TGTGCCAGCAGCCATCGGGATCGGCACAATGAGCAGTTCTTC
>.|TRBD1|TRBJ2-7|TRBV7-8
CASSIGTAYEQYF
TGTGCCAGCAGCATTGGGACAGCCTACGAGCAGTACTTC
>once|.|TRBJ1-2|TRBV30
CAWRTFHGYTF
TGTGCCTGGAGAACTTTTCATGGCTACACCTTC
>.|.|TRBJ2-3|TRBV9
CASSVLAVTDTQYF
TGTGCCAGCAGCGTACTCGCGGTCACAGATACGCAGTATTTT
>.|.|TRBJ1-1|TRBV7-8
CASSVDRDTEAFF
TGTGCCAGCAGCGTCGACCGGGACACTGAAGCTTTCTTT
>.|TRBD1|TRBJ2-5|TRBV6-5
CASSMGTGLQETQYF
TGTGCCAGCAGCATGGGGACAGGGCTCCAAGAGACCCAGTACTTC
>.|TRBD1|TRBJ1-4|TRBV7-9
CASSSGQGAREKLFF
TGTGCCAGCAGCTCCGGACAGGGTGCGCGTGAAAAACTGTTTTTT
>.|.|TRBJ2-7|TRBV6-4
CASSSGELSYEQYF
TGTGCCAGCAGCTCGGGAGAACTCTCCTACGAGCAGTACTTC
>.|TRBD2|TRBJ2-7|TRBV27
CASSPGLAGIRSSYEQYF
TGTGCCAGCAGTCCGGGACTAGCGGGGATAAGGAGCTCCTACGAGCAGTACTTC
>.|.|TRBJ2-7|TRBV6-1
CASSQRRVSYEQYF
TGTGCCAGCAGTCAAAGGAGAGTCTCCTACGAGCAGTACTTC
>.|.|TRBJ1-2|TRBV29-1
CSVEFGLTSNYGYTF
TGCAGCGTTGAATTTGGGCTTACCTCTAACTATGGCTACACCTTC
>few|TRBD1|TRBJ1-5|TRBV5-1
CASSWGTGSQPQHF
TGCGCCAGCAGCTGGGGGACAGGGAGTCAGCCCCAGCATTTT
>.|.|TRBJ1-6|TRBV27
CASSFQGYNSPLHF
TGTGCCAGCAGTTTTCAGGGGTATAATTCACCCCTCCACTTT
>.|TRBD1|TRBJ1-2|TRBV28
CASSLGGQTVYGYTF
TGTGCCAGCAGTTTGGGGGGACAGACAGTCTATGGCTACACCTTC
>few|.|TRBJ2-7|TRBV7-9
CASSLSSYEQYF
TGTGCCAGCAGCCTGAGCTCCTACGAGCAGTACTTC
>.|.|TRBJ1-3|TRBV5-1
CASSFRPEQHTIYF
TGCGCCAGCAGCTTCCGACCGGAGCAACACACCATATATTTT
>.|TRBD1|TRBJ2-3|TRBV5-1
CASRTGVANTQYF
TGCGCCAGCAGGACAGGGGTCGCAAATACGCAGTATTTT
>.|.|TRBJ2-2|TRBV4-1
CASSQGPTGELFF
TGCGCCAGCAGCCAGGGCCCCACCGGGGAGCTGTTTTTT